These 14 T cell receptor beta chains came from one sample sequenced in a study of T cell repertoires in cytomegalovirus infection (dated by TCRdb to between 2018 and 2020). The sample was run on an Illumina HiSeq 1500. TCRdb ran its own pipeline on the public reads, namely fastp trimming at Q25 and MiXCR clone calling, and kept in-frame beta chains. Entries that share a CDR3 protein sequence are merged under the most common genes and DNA. The sample includes 680,000 or so distinct CDR3 sequences, with around 35% observed a single time. The ten biggest clones cover roughly 20% of the sample. Their antigen targets remain unknown. The treatment or condition tag for this specimen amounts to: in vitro stimulation with specific CMV peptide epitopes to enrich CMV-specific T cells. This specimen was cultured PBMCs, taken from culture after CMV antigen stimulation. These receptors originate from a human donor in good health (CMV status not recorded). Some clones in this sample may be carry-over from other donors' samples.

The gene calls are TRBV7-9 and TRBJ1-2; D may be TRBD1 (5 bases). Germline CDR1 reads SEHNR; CDR2 reads FQNEAQ (reference sequence). The CDR3 has 16 amino acids. The V end was cut by 4 bases, the J end by 0 bases, with 15 bases between. Written as DNA, the CDR3 is TGTGCCAGCAGCTCTATCGGGGGGAGATCTAACTATGGCTACACCTTC. It is translated as CASSSIGGRSNYGYTF.

This clonotype was observed once. The J gene is TRBJ2-5, the V gene TRBV4-1, with 10 bases aligning to TRBD1. This CDR3 is 16 amino acids long. CDR1 is MGHRA, CDR2 YSYEKL, per germline. V shed 0 bases, J shed 2 bases, and the junction held 3 bases outside the gene matches. The CDR3 coding sequence is TGCGCCAGCAGCCAAGAGGGGACAGGGGTTCAAGAGACCCAGTACTTC. It yields the protein CASSQEGTGVQETQYF.

The chain joins TRBV19 to TRBJ1-1, with D possibly TRBD1 on 5 matching bases. CDR1 LNHDA and CDR2 SQIVND come from the germline V gene (reference sequence). Trimming left V 7 bases short and J 1 base short, with 16 bases between. The CDR3 has 15 residues. The CDR3: CASTSGPGRNTEAFF. DNA of the CDR3: TGTGCCAGTACCTCAGGGCCGGGACGGAACACTGAAGCTTTCTTT.

This clonotype was counted many times. The J gene is TRBJ2-3, the V gene TRBV7-2, with 7 bases identical to TRBD2. The CDR3 loop spans 14 amino acids. The junction had 5 bases not matched to a gene; V was cut back by 3 bases and J by 5 bases. In germline, CDR1 is SGHTA, CDR2 FQGNSA. The CDR3 DNA is TGTGCCAGCAGCTTGCTTAGCGGGCTAGATACGCAGTATTTT. It is translated as CASSLLSGLDTQYF. The full variable domain, rest sourced from reference TRBV7-2 and TRBJ2-3, is GAGVSQSPSNKVTEKGKDVELRCDPISGHTALYWYRQSLGQGLEFLIYFQGNSAPDKSGLPSDRFSAERTGGSVSTLTIQRTQQEDSAVYLCASSLLSGLDTQYFGPGTRLTVL.

The chain couples TRBV7-6 to TRBJ2-1; D uncertain. V was shortened by 2 bases and J by 0 bases, with 14 bases between the two germline ends. CDR3 size: 17 residues. Germline values: CDR1 SGHVS, CDR2 FNYEAQ. The CDR3 DNA reads TGTGCCAGCAGCTTAATGAGCGAATTAAGCTCCTACAATGAGCAGTTCTTC. Translation: CASSLMSELSSYNEQFF.

The chain recombines TRBV7-2 with TRBJ2-1; TRBD1 is a possible D gene (5 bases). The CDR3 runs to 14 residues. Germline-derived CDR1 and CDR2 are SGHTA and FQGNSA. Trimming took 6 bases from V and 5 from J, leaving 14 bases between them. The CDR3 nucleotides are TGTGCCAGCAGTCAAGCAGGGATAAACAATGAGCAGTTCTTC. Protein: CASSQAGINNEQFF.

Only a few counts were recorded for this clonotype. The CDR3 DNA reads as TGTGCCAGCAGACGACCTGGGCCCGCCGGGGAGTGGAGAGAAGGGGCCAACGTCCTGACTTTC. It codes for CASRRPGPAGEWREGANVLTF. This chain connects TRBV6-6 to TRBJ2-6, with a weak D call TRBD2 (5 bases). The CDR3 length is 21 residues. V lost 6 bases and J lost 4, with 31 bases in between. CDR1 and CDR2 (germline): MNHNY, SVGAGI (reference sequence).

This sequence joins TRBV6-1 and TRBJ1-1; D gene uncertain. The CDR3 has 12 amino acids. Trimming removed 8 bases from V and 1 base from J, with 8 bases in between. Germline V gene data show CDR1 as MNHNS and CDR2 as SASEGT. The CDR3 DNA reads TGTGCCAGCCAGATTTCGAACACTGAAGCTTTCTTT. Translation gives CASQISNTEAFF.

The chain has TRBV27 and TRBJ2-2; no reliable D call. CDR1 and CDR2 from the germline V gene are MNHEY and SMNVEV (reference sequence). V was pared by 7 bases and J by 4 bases, with 10 bases between. The CDR3 is 13 residues long. CDR3 region: CASKAGLTGELFF. The CDR3 region has the DNA TGTGCCAGCAAAGCCGGGCTCACCGGGGAGCTGTTTTTT.

CDR3 in DNA: TGTGCCAGCAGCAGGGGGGTGGAGAATGAGCAGTTCTTC. It is translated as CASSRGVENEQFF. This chain connects TRBV7-2 to TRBJ2-1; TRBD1 or TRBD2 may be the D gene (6 bases each). Germline V lookup: CDR1 SGHTA, CDR2 FQGNSA. This CDR3 region has 13 residues. With 5 bases removed from V and 7 bases from J, the gap between germline ends came to 12 bases.

This clonotype was detected only a few times. The CDR3 loop reads CASSYLHLTDPYNEQFF. CDR3 nucleotides: TGTGCCAGCAGTTACCTCCACCTCACGGACCCTTACAATGAGCAGTTCTTC. V and J are TRBV6-1 and TRBJ2-1; D remains unclear. CDR1 and CDR2 from the germline V gene are MNHNS and SASEGT. This CDR3 region has 17 residues. The germline V and J ends were trimmed by 5 bases and 4 bases, with 21 bases remaining between them.

This clonotype was counted only a few times. The rearrangement joins TRBV6-8 to TRBJ1-4; D is undetermined. Trimming took off 2 bases at V and 6 bases at J, with 16 bases between the two ends. Germline V CDR1 and CDR2: MNHGY, SAAAGT. CDR3 length equals 16 residues. The CDR3 DNA reads TGTGCCAGCAGTTACGAAAGGGCGGGTGGTGATGAAAAACTGTTTTTT. Translation: CASSYERAGGDEKLFF.

This rearrangement joins TRBV18 to TRBJ2-5; 8 positions match TRBD2. Germline assignment: CDR1 KGHSH and CDR2 LQKENI. The V and J ends lost 3 bases and 2 bases, in that order; junction bases with no gene match: 2. The CDR3 extends over 14 amino acids. CDR3 nucleotide sequence: TGTGCCAGCTCACCGGGACTAGAACAAGAGACCCAGTACTTC. It specifies CASSPGLEQETQYF.

This clonotype appeared many times. The rearrangement joins TRBV11-2 to TRBJ2-7; a possible D gene is TRBD2 (5 bases). Per germline, CDR1 SGHAT and CDR2 FQNNGV. CDR3 size: 15 residues. Trimming cost V 1 base and J 0 bases, with 10 bases left between them. The CDR3 loop reads CASSLGGRSSYEQYF. CDR3 bases: TGTGCCAGCAGCTTAGGCGGGCGGAGCTCCTACGAGCAGTACTTC.